This entry concerns a single T cell receptor beta chain. These data originate in a study of shared clonotypes between healthy human individuals. The table came from immunoSEQ multiplex PCR; TCRdb's copy has only in-frame clones and leaves some out. In the table there are more than 2,000,000 clones, 85% to 95% of which are singletons. The V end lost 5 bases, the J end lost 2 bases, and 12 bases lay between the germline ends. The CDR3 loop spans 15 amino acids. The germline gives CDR1 LNHDA, CDR2 SQIVND (reference sequence). Free of recent acute infections or vaccinations, the donors were healthy HIV-negative adults.

The sequence was collected from a man aged 18 to 30 in good health. Some clones in this sample may be carry-over from other donors' samples. The chain joins TRBV19 to TRBJ2-2, with D perhaps being TRBD1 or TRBD2 (6 bases each). Sequencing input: naive CD4+ T cells from PBMCs. The subset: CD45RA+ positively selected. The CDR3 nucleotides read TGTGCCAGTAGTCTTAGGGGGGCCAACACCGGGGAGCTGTTTTTT. It is translated as CASSLRGANTGELFF.